This entry features one TCR beta chain sequence. Many counts were recorded for this clonotype. Its antigen is not yet known. Within one base of it there is no much larger clone, and no base qualities were kept. The sample comes from a study of HIV-infected patients and healthy controls (dated by TCRdb to the mid-2010s). Library prep was done by 5' RACE. This sample was sequenced with an Illumina MiSeq. Through fastp at Q25 and MiXCR, TCRdb rebuilt clones from the public reads, retaining in-frame beta chains. Records with the same CDR3 protein are collapsed into one entry carrying the most frequent genes and DNA. This sample is represented by some 19,000 distinct CDR3 sequences; 16% of them were singletons. Roughly 25% of the sample is in the top ten clones. Material for sequencing was CD8+ T cells from blood. The sequence derives from a human donor in good health.

The CDR3 region has the sequence CASTTPGQQETQYF. The DNA sequence follows: TGTGCCAGTACAACTCCGGGACAGCAAGAGACCCAGTACTTC. The rearranged segments are TRBV19 and TRBJ2-5, and TRBD1 matches 7 of the central bases. Taken from the germline V gene (reference sequence), the CDR1 and CDR2 loops are LNHDA and SQIVND. The germline V end is reduced by 7 bases and the J end by 2 bases; junction bases left unmatched: 7. The cysteine opens and the phenylalanine closes a CDR3 of 14 amino acids. The entry retains the CDR3 DNA only, 42 bases that are in frame from base 1.